This note documents a single TCR beta chain sequence. Its target is not known. The data stem from a study of T cell responses to AZD1222 COVID-19 vaccine. Study results and caveats: Most donors were white British and more were female, and clonal diversity was possibly underestimated. Scientists sampled the repertoires only once the peak T cell response had passed. The study found vaccine-associated CD4 TCRs spanning spike, dominant at 160-218 and 743-854. Two doses of AZD1222 preceded a rise in Spike-specific TCR breadth and depth.

CDR3 size: 12 residues. Germline lookup yields CDR1 MNHEY and CDR2 SVGAGI. V lost 2 bases to trimming and J lost 7 bases, with 9 bases between them. This table comes from immunoSEQ multiplex PCR, and its TCRdb copy is limited to in-frame clones, with some not included. The table shows more than 100,000 clones, with roughly 87% occurring only once. The rearrangement links TRBV6-5 to TRBJ2-7; D possibly uses TRBD1 or TRBD2 (6 bases each). The sequencing here drew on peripheral blood, taken 28 days after the second AZD1222 dose. This clonotype was obtained from an adult who received the AZD1222 COVID-19 vaccine. Written as DNA, the CDR3 is TGTGCCAGCAGTTACAGGGGGGCAGAGCAGTACTTC. This encodes CASSYRGAEQYF.